A selection of T cell receptor beta chains follows, all from one sample in a study of blood T cell repertoires in COVID-19. Clones were sequenced by immunoSEQ multiplex PCR, and TCRdb holds only the in-frame ones, with some missing. Among roughly 190,000 clones listed, roughly 84% were seen once. The sample comprised peripheral blood. Receptors were obtained from a human donor in a cohort sampled during active COVID-19. CDR3s include the opening cysteine and the closing phenylalanine or tryptophan. The D gene is left open where the match is weak. For some rows the clone size is stated as once, few or many, or as a class when expanded; others skip it.

D,size,V,J,DNA,CDR3
.,.,TRBV3-1/TRBV3-2,TRBJ2-5,TGTGCCAGCAGAGCGGACTTAGGGCCCCCTCAGACCCAGTACTTC,CASRADLGPPQTQYF
TRBD1,.,TRBV5-6,TRBJ2-6,TGTGCCAGCAGCTACTGGGCAGGGGGCCTTTCTGGGGCCAACGTCCTGACTTTC,CASSYWAGGLSGANVLTF
TRBD2,.,TRBV29-1,TRBJ2-1,TGCAGGGACGCCCCTGCGGGGGGCCCCGCCGTCTACAATGAGCAGTTCTTC,CRDAPAGGPAVYNEQFF
.,.,TRBV7-9,TRBJ2-2,TGTGCCAGCAGCTTCGGCGGATTCGGGGAGCTGTTTTTT,CASSFGGFGELFF
.,.,TRBV7-2,TRBJ1-4,TGTGCCAGCAGCCTTCAGGCGGGGTTCGGTGAAAAACTGTTTTTT,CASSLQAGFGEKLFF
.,.,TRBV6-4,TRBJ1-6,TGTGCCAGCAGTGGGACAGTTAATTCACCCCTCCACTTT,CASSGTVNSPLHF
.,.,TRBV29-1,TRBJ2-3,TGCAGCGTTCCCGGGGTCTTTGTGCAGTATTTT,CSVPGVFVQYF
.,.,TRBV6-5,TRBJ1-1,TGTGCCAGCAGTTACTCTAGGAACACTGAAGCTTTCTTT,CASSYSRNTEAFF
.,.,TRBV3-1/TRBV3-2,TRBJ1-1,TGTGCCAGCGGGGGCAGTGGGAACACTGAAGCTTTCTTT,CASGGSGNTEAFF
TRBD1,.,TRBV2,TRBJ2-6,TGTGCCAGCAGGCCCGACAGGGCTTCAGGGGCCAACGTCCTGACTTTC,CASRPDRASGANVLTF
TRBD1,.,TRBV6-5,TRBJ1-2,TGTGCCAGCTACGACAGGGTCGGGGGCTACACCTTC,CASYDRVGGYTF
.,.,TRBV28,TRBJ1-3,TGTGCCAGCACCTTCTCCGGGGGGGGCTCTGGAAACACCATATATTTT,CASTFSGGGSGNTIYF
.,.,TRBV5-1,TRBJ1-3,TGCGCCAGCAGCTTGTCCCAGGGCTCTGGAAACACCATATATTTT,CASSLSQGSGNTIYF
.,.,TRBV30,TRBJ1-1,TGTGCCTGGAGTCTTGGACAGTACACTGAAGCTTTCTTT,CAWSLGQYTEAFF
TRBD1,.,TRBV19,TRBJ2-5,TGTGCCAGGGGGAAGCCGGGACAGGGGACTCAAGAGACCCAGTACTTC,CARGKPGQGTQETQYF
.,.,TRBV30,TRBJ1-5,TGTGCCTGGAGGGGGCCTGGCGGCAATCAGCCCCAGCATTTT,CAWRGPGGNQPQHF
.,.,TRBV5-5,TRBJ1-4,TGTGCCAGCAGCTTGCACGGGACTTCTGATGAAAAACTGTTTTTT,CASSLHGTSDEKLFF
.,.,TRBV30,TRBJ2-3,TGTGCCTGGAGCTATAGGGGGAAGGCGCAGTATTTT,CAWSYRGKAQYF
.,.,TRBV7-9,TRBJ2-2,TGTGCCAGCAGCTTTACTTGGGAGCTGTTTTTT,CASSFTWELFF
.,.,TRBV5-6,TRBJ2-1,TGTGCCAGCAGCTGGAGTAAGATGAGAGATATCAATGAGCAGTTCTTC,CASSWSKMRDINEQFF
TRBD1,once,TRBV2,TRBJ1-5,TGTGCCAGCAGTGTTCGACAGGGGAGCAATCAGCCCCAGCATTTT,CASSVRQGSNQPQHF
TRBD1,.,TRBV6-2/TRBV6-3,TRBJ1-5,TGTGCCAGCAGTTACGCAAAACAGGGGCGACAGCCCCAGCATTTT,CASSYAKQGRQPQHF
TRBD2,.,TRBV10-2,TRBJ2-1,TGCGCCAGCAGGGAAGCGGGGGGGCCCTACAATGAGCAGTTCTTC,CASREAGGPYNEQFF
TRBD1,.,TRBV12-3/TRBV12-4,TRBJ1-4,TGTGCCAGCAGGACCGGGACAGATGAAAAACTGTTTTTT,CASRTGTDEKLFF
.,once,TRBV24-1,TRBJ1-2,TGTGCCACCAGTGACCCCGGTGACCGAGGGAACTATGGCTACACCTTC,CATSDPGDRGNYGYTF
.,.,TRBV6-2/TRBV6-3,TRBJ2-3,TGTGCCAGCAGTTATCGGCAGCGGAGCACAGATACGCAGTATTTT,CASSYRQRSTDTQYF
.,.,TRBV5-5,TRBJ2-7,TGTGCCAGCAGCCCTACTACGTATTACGAGCAGTACTTC,CASSPTTYYEQYF
.,once,TRBV29-1,TRBJ2-5,TGCAGCGCGGACCAGGGAAGGGAGACCCAGTACTTC,CSADQGRETQYF
.,.,TRBV7-3,TRBJ1-1,TGTGCCAGCAGCTTAGCAGGGGTGGGGAACACTGAAGCTTTCTTT,CASSLAGVGNTEAFF
TRBD1,once,TRBV19,TRBJ2-7,TGTGCCAGTAGTATCTTGGCAGGGGGACACGAGCAGTACTTC,CASSILAGGHEQYF
.,.,TRBV2,TRBJ1-1,TGTGCCAGCAGTCGACAGGACGGGCGCAACACTGAAGCTTTCTTT,CASSRQDGRNTEAFF
TRBD1,.,TRBV5-1,TRBJ2-5,TGCGCCAGCAGCGGCGCCCGGGGACAGGGGGCAGGAGAGACCCAGTACTTC,CASSGARGQGAGETQYF
TRBD2,.,TRBV7-2,TRBJ2-1,TGTGCCAGCAGCTTAGTCCCGGGAGGGTACACGCCCCAACAGTTCTTC,CASSLVPGGYTPQQFF
TRBD1,.,TRBV7-3,TRBJ1-2,TGTGCCAGCAGCCCCCGGGACAGGGGAGCCTACACCTTC,CASSPRDRGAYTF
TRBD1,.,TRBV6-2/TRBV6-3,TRBJ1-1,TGTGCCAGCAGTTGGACAGGCCCGACCGTGAACACTGAAGCTTTCTTT,CASSWTGPTVNTEAFF
.,.,TRBV6-6,TRBJ2-6,TGTGCCAGCAGTTCAGAAAGTGGGGCCAACGTCCTGACTTTC,CASSSESGANVLTF
TRBD1,many,TRBV3-1/TRBV3-2,TRBJ1-6,TGTGCCAGCAGCCCTACGGGACAGCGGTCACCCCTCCACTTT,CASSPTGQRSPLHF
.,.,TRBV7-8,TRBJ1-2,TGTGCCAGCAGCCCCGATTCCTTGAGGGGCTACACCTTC,CASSPDSLRGYTF
.,.,TRBV7-3,TRBJ1-1,TGTGCCAGCAGCTTTGGCAGGGATGGGACTGAAGCTTTCTTT,CASSFGRDGTEAFF
TRBD1,.,TRBV2,TRBJ1-6,TGTGCCAGCAGGACAGGGATAAATTCACCCCTCCACTTT,CASRTGINSPLHF
TRBD2,.,TRBV5-1,TRBJ2-3,TGCGCCAGCAGCGGGACTAGCGGGGGGGCGACAGATACGCAGTATTTT,CASSGTSGGATDTQYF
.,.,TRBV13,TRBJ2-1,TGTGCCAGCAGCACCCGCGGCGGGTCGGATGAGCAGTTCTTC,CASSTRGGSDEQFF
TRBD1,.,TRBV28,TRBJ2-5,TGTGCCATCGTACCAGCCGGACAGGCTATCCAAGAGACCCAGTACTTC,CAIVPAGQAIQETQYF
.,.,TRBV5-1,TRBJ1-1,TGCGCCAGCAGCTCACAGGGCTCCACTGAAGCTTTCTTT,CASSSQGSTEAFF
.,.,TRBV28,TRBJ2-7,TGTGCCAGCAGTTCCTTCCGGGACTGGTTCTACGAGCAGTACTTC,CASSSFRDWFYEQYF
.,.,TRBV7-2,TRBJ2-5,TGTGCCAGCAGCCCGCAGTGGGGGAGCGGGGAGACCCAGTACTTC,CASSPQWGSGETQYF
.,.,TRBV18,TRBJ1-2,TGTGCCAGCTCACCATTGCGAGAGAATGGCTACACCTTC,CASSPLRENGYTF
TRBD2,.,TRBV4-2,TRBJ2-7,TGTGCCAGCAGCCATAGGGCACCTAGCGGGGAGGGAGGGTCCTACGAGCAGTACTTC,CASSHRAPSGEGGSYEQYF
TRBD2,.,TRBV9,TRBJ2-3,TGTGCCAGCAGCGCGACTAGCGGGAGCGCAGATACGCAGTATTTT,CASSATSGSADTQYF
.,few,TRBV27,TRBJ1-3,TGTGCCAGCAGGCAGGCCAGGGGAAACACCATATATTTT,CASRQARGNTIYF
.,.,TRBV5-4,TRBJ2-2,TGTGCCATCGTGGTGGGGACTCGAAACACCGGGGAGCTGTTTTTT,CAIVVGTRNTGELFF
TRBD1,.,TRBV24-1,TRBJ2-5,TGTGCCACCAGTGATCCCCCGGGACAGGGGGCAGGAGAGACCCAGTACTTC,CATSDPPGQGAGETQYF
TRBD2,.,TRBV19,TRBJ2-3,TGTGCCAGTAGTATAGGAGGGAGGGGCCCAGATACGCAGTATTTT,CASSIGGRGPDTQYF
TRBD1,.,TRBV6-5,TRBJ1-2,TGTGCCAGCAGCGCCGGGACAGGGTATAACGGCTACACCTTC,CASSAGTGYNGYTF
TRBD1,.,TRBV19,TRBJ1-2,TGTGCCAGTAGTCGCAACAGGGACAGGTATGGCTACACCTTC,CASSRNRDRYGYTF
.,.,TRBV6-5,TRBJ1-5,TGTGCCAGCAGTTTGGCTTGGTATCAGCCCCAGCATTTT,CASSLAWYQPQHF
.,.,TRBV9,TRBJ2-3,TGTGCCAGCAGCGTAGCTGAGGCGTCGACAGATACGCAGTATTTT,CASSVAEASTDTQYF